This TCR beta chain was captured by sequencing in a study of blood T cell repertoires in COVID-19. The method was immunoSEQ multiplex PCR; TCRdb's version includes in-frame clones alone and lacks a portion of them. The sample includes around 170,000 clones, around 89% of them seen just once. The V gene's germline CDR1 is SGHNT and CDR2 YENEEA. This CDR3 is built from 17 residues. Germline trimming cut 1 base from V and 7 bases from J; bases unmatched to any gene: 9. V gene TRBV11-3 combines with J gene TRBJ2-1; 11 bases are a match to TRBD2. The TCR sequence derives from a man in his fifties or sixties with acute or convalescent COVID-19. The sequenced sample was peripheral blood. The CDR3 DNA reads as TGTGCCAGCAGCTTAGTGATTGGCGGACTAGCGGGTAATGAGCAGTTCTTC. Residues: CASSLVIGGLAGNEQFF.